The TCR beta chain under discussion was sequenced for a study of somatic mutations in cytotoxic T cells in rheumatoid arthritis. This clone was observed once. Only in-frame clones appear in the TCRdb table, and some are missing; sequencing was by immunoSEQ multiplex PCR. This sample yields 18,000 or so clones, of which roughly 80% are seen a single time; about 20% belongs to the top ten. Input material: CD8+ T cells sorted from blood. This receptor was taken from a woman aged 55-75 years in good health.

The CDR3 region has the DNA TGTGCCAGCAGCCCCGTCCCTTGGGGGGCATCGGGCAATCAGCCCCAGCATTTT. As protein: CASSPVPWGASGNQPQHF. The chain employs TRBV7-3 and TRBJ1-5, with D perhaps matching TRBD1 (6 bases). V was clipped by 5 bases and J by 2 bases, with 22 bases between them. Germline V gene sequence: CDR1 SGHTA, CDR2 FQGTGA. The CDR3 has 18 residues.